These 8 T cell receptor beta chains came from one sample sequenced in a study of T cell changes during pregnancy in multiple sclerosis. Assay used: immunoSEQ multiplex PCR; TCRdb lists only in-frame clones, some missing. Found here are over 30,000 clones, around 90% of them singletons; the top ten hold 0.7% to 1%. Source: CD4+ T cells from peripheral blood mononuclear cells, taken in the third trimester of pregnancy. The receptors stem from a female donor with multiple sclerosis, enrolled in a pregnancy study.

The count of this clone is one. The chain couples TRBV7-2 to TRBJ2-3; 9 bases fit TRBD2. The CDR3 totals 15 residues. Trimming removed 1 base from V and 1 base from J; junction bases left unmatched: 0. Germline V gene data show CDR1 as SGHTA and CDR2 as FQGNSA. For the CDR3, the DNA is TGTGCCAGCAGCTTAGGGACTAGCGGCACAGATACGCAGTATTTT. Protein product: CASSLGTSGTDTQYF.

This clone was seen more than once but under ten times. The genes are TRBV20-1 and TRBJ1-2; 9 positions match TRBD1. The CDR3 runs to 11 residues. V trimming: 4 bases; J trimming: 10 bases; junction bases outside the gene matches: 4. Germline V lookup: CDR1 DFQATT, CDR2 SNEGSKA (reference sequence). The CDR3 loop is CSAIQGADYTF. CDR3 in DNA: TGCAGTGCTATACAGGGGGCGGACTACACCTTC.

The gene calls are TRBV28 and TRBJ2-3; TRBD2 is a possible D gene (6 bases). The V gene lost 3 bases and the J gene lost 5 bases, with 18 bases spanning the gap. The CDR3 consists of 16 residues. The V gene's germline CDR1 is MDHEN and CDR2 SYDVKM. The DNA for the CDR3 is TGTGCCAGCAGTTTCTCGTGGGGGAGGCGTGGAGATACGCAGTATTTT. It specifies CASSFSWGRRGDTQYF.

V gene TRBV5-1 combines with J gene TRBJ2-5, with a possible D match to TRBD2 (6 bases). Germline CDR1 and CDR2: SGHRS and YFSETQ. This CDR3 region has 14 residues. V lost 4 bases to trimming and J lost 3 bases, with 13 bases between them. The CDR3 is CASSPRTTKETQYF. DNA of the CDR3: TGCGCCAGCAGCCCTCGGACTACCAAAGAGACCCAGTACTTC.

CDR3 protein: CASSLTTAQETQYF. The CDR3 DNA reads TGTGCCAGCAGCTTGACGACAGCCCAAGAGACCCAGTACTTC. The V call is TRBV7-9, the J call TRBJ2-5; perhaps TRBD1 as D (5 bases). The CDR3 extends over 14 amino acids. Germline lookup yields CDR1 SEHNR and CDR2 FQNEAQ (reference sequence). The V and J ends lost 3 bases and 1 base respectively, with 9 bases between them.

The rearrangement joins TRBV19 to TRBJ2-5; 14 positions agree with TRBD2. Germline V gene lookup returns CDR1 LNHDA and CDR2 SQIVND (reference sequence). The CDR3 length is 15 residues. Trimming removed 6 bases from V and 3 bases from J; junction bases left unmatched: 3. In nucleotides, the CDR3 is TGTGCCAGTAGCGAGACTAGCGGGAGGGAAGAGACCCAGTACTTC. Translating gives CASSETSGREETQYF.

This clone was recorded a few times. The chain has TRBV27 and TRBJ2-1, with 11 positions matching TRBD2. The V gene end was trimmed by 1 base and the J gene end by 7 bases; junction bases not matched to a gene: 6. CDR1 MNHEY and CDR2 SMNVEV come from the germline V gene (reference sequence). The CDR3 spans 16 residues. Written as DNA, the CDR3 is TGTGCCAGCAGTTTATTGGATCTAGCGGGAGGAAATGAGCAGTTCTTC. Its translation is CASSLLDLAGGNEQFF.

This chain's CDR3 is CASSITGTAKLAKNIQYF. CDR3 nucleotides: TGTGCCAGTAGTATTACGGGGACAGCGAAGCTGGCCAAAAACATTCAGTACTTC. The rearrangement links TRBV19 to TRBJ2-4; 7 bases are a match to TRBD1. Losses at the gene ends were 3 bases for V and 1 base for J; bases not matched to a gene: 12. Germline CDR1 reads LNHDA; CDR2 reads SQIVND (reference sequence). The CDR3 length is 18 residues.